This T cell receptor beta chain is drawn from a study of vaccination effects on CD4 cells after COVID-19. For the study at large: Late post-vaccine samples came at days +241, +227 and +161 respectively. Post-vaccine sampling took place a median of 72 days after the second dose.

This clone was counted only a few times. Its antigen is unidentified. Some clones are missing from TCRdb's copy, which holds only in-frame ones; the method was immunoSEQ multiplex PCR. The table records tens of thousands of clones, approximately 82% of them present only once. Study-wide findings and caveats: After vaccination, spike-reactive clones in convalescents were mostly new vaccine-induced clones.

This CDR3 is 16 amino acids long. The V end lost 4 bases, the J end lost 6 bases, and 19 bases lay between the germline ends. CDR1 and CDR2 (germline): MGHRA, YSYEKL. When around nine days of culture had elapsed, CD4+ T cells were isolated. According to PCR results, the person was infected with SARS-CoV-2 between March and December 2020. Participants were vaccinated with two doses of either the BNT162b2 or mRNA-1273 vaccine. The sequence came from a human donor who had a prior SARS-CoV-2 infection. The sequences come from CD4+ T cells from PBMCs cultured without peptide, collected after COVID-19 vaccination. This sequence joins TRBV4-1 and TRBJ1-5, with D tentatively TRBD1 (5 bases). CDR3 in DNA: TGCGCCAGCAGCCTCGTGGCGGGGGAGCTCGGTCAGCCCCAGCATTTT. Translation: CASSLVAGELGQPQHF.